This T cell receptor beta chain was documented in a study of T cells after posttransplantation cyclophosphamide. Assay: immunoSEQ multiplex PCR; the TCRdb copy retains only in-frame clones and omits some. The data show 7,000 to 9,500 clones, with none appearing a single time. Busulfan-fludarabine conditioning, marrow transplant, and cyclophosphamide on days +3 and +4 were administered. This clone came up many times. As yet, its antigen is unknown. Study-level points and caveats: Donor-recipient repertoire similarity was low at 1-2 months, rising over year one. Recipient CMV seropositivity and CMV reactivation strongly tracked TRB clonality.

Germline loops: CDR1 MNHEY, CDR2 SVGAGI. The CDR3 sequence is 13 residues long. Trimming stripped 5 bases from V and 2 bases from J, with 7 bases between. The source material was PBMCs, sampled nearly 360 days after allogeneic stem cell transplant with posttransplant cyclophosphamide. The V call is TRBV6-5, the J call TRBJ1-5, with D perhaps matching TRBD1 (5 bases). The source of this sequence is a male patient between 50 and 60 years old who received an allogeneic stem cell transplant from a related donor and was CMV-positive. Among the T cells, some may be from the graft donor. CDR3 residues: CASSGGGNQPQHF. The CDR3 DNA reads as TGTGCCAGCAGTGGGGGGGGCAATCAGCCCCAGCATTTT.